A single sample is the source of the 27 T cell receptor beta chains below, sequenced in a study of neurological immune-mediated disorders. TCRdb called the 5' RACE reads again in MiXCR, with one record for every CDR3 protein. The sample has fewer than 35,000 distinct CDR3 sequences, about 3.5% seen once. The source material was PBMCs. These receptors all stem from a woman aged 25 to 45 with multiple sclerosis.

In this sample, this clonotype turned up many times. CDR3 region: CASSQEPPTGGPGTGELFF. In nucleotides, the CDR3 is TGTGCCAGCAGCCAGGAGCCCCCCACGGGAGGGCCGGGTACCGGGGAGCTGTTTTTT. The chain couples TRBV7-8 to TRBJ2-2, with 8 bases that match TRBD2. Trimming at V came to 5 bases and at J to 5 bases, leaving 19 bases not matched to a gene. Germline lookup yields CDR1 SGHVS and CDR2 FQNEAQ. This CDR3 spans 19 amino acids. Using reference TRBV7-8 and TRBJ2-2 for the parts outside the CDR3, the full variable domain is GAGVSQSPRYKVAKRGQDVALRCDPISGHVSLFWYQQALGQGPEFLTYFQNEAQLDKSGLPSDRFFAERPEGSVSTLKIQRTQQEDSAVYLCASSQEPPTGGPGTGELFFGEGSRLTVL.

This clonotype was detected many times. This chain links TRBV5-1 with TRBJ2-2; a possible D gene is TRBD1 (5 bases). The CDR3 contains 16 residues. Germline CDR1 reads SGHRS; CDR2 reads YFSETQ. V was cut by 2 bases and J by 3 bases, with 14 bases left in between. CDR3 amino acids: CASSFSDGAYTGELFF. The CDR3, as DNA: TGCGCCAGCAGCTTCTCGGATGGGGCGTACACCGGGGAGCTGTTTTTT.

Ten or more counts support this clonotype. The chain recombines TRBV28 with TRBJ2-7; D not resolved. The germline V and J ends were trimmed by 1 base and 0 bases, with 4 bases remaining between them. The length of the CDR3 is 13 residues. Germline CDR1 MDHEN, CDR2 SYDVKM. The CDR3 sequence is CASSLLDSYEQYF. The CDR3 bases are TGTGCCAGCAGTTTATTAGACTCCTACGAGCAGTACTTC.

This clonotype was seen at least ten times. V is TRBV5-8 and J is TRBJ2-5; D may be TRBD2 (6 bases). The CDR3 runs to 14 residues. The germline V gene has CDR1 SGHTS and CDR2 YDEGEE. The V gene lost 7 bases and the J gene lost 0 bases, with 13 bases spanning the gap. CDR3 sequence (DNA): TGTGCCAGCTGTCGGGACTCCAACCAAGAGACCCAGTACTTC. The encoded protein is CASCRDSNQETQYF. The full variable domain, in which reference TRBV5-8 and TRBJ2-5 provide the parts outside the CDR3, is EAGVTQSPTHLIKTRGQQATLRCSPISGHTSVYWYQQALGLGLQFLLWYDEGEERNRGNFPPRFSGRQFPNYSSELNVNALELEDSALYLCASCRDSNQETQYFGPGTRLLVL.

This clonotype was seen repeatedly, ten times or more. This chain links TRBV7-8 with TRBJ2-3; D not certain. The V and J ends lost 1 base and 8 bases respectively, with 7 bases between them. The CDR3 is 12 amino acids. Germline loops: CDR1 SGHVS, CDR2 FQNEAQ. The CDR3, as DNA: TGTGCCAGCAGCTTAGACTTGAGTACGCAGTATTTT. Amino acids: CASSLDLSTQYF.

At least ten counts were recorded for this clonotype. The genes are TRBV7-9 and TRBJ2-1; TRBD2 matches 13 bases. Trimming at V came to 6 bases and at J to 6 bases, leaving 8 bases not matched to a gene. The CDR3 consists of 16 residues. From germline, CDR1 is SEHNR and CDR2 FQNEAQ (reference sequence). CDR3 sequence: CASRDGLAGDFNEQFF. The CDR3 DNA is TGTGCCAGCAGGGATGGACTAGCGGGAGATTTCAATGAGCAGTTCTTC.

Many counts were recorded for this clonotype. The chain employs TRBV11-2 and TRBJ2-1, with TRBD2 identical over 9 bases. CDR1 is SGHAT and CDR2 is FQNNGV in the germline V gene. This CDR3 spans 15 amino acids. Germline trimming cut 1 base from V and 7 bases from J; bases unmatched to any gene: 5. CDR3 coding DNA: TGTGCCAGCAGCTTAGGGGCGGGAGGGGTAAATGAGCAGTTCTTC. Protein sequence: CASSLGAGGVNEQFF.

This clonotype was counted at least ten times. A much bigger clone sits one base away, suggesting this may be a read error. J is TRBJ1-3 and V is TRBV20-1; no clear D gene. Germline V gives CDR1 DFQATT, CDR2 SNEGSKA (reference sequence). The CDR3 length is 14 residues. CDR3 coding DNA: TGCAGTGCTGATGACCGCCGCTCTGGAAAAACCATATATTTT. This gives the protein CSADDRRSGKTIYF.

This clonotype was recorded many times. The rearrangement joins TRBV6-5 to TRBJ1-6; D gene unclear. Germline loops: CDR1 MNHEY, CDR2 SVGAGI. The CDR3 sequence is 13 residues long. V shed 2 bases and J shed 10 bases, with 9 bases lying between them. CDR3 residues: CASSYSPWSPLHF. The CDR3 nucleotides read TGTGCCAGCAGTTACAGCCCTTGGTCACCCCTCCACTTT.

This clonotype was found a few times. The germline gene is not matched at one end of the junction; a read error may be the cause. V is TRBV9 and J is TRBJ1-5; 7 bases line up with TRBD1. The CDR3 spans 13 residues. CDR1 SGDLS and CDR2 YYNGEE come from the germline V gene. The CDR3 spells CASSVRTGEPQNF. CDR3 DNA: TGTGCCAGCAGCGTAAGAACAGGGGAGCCCCAGAATTTT.

This clonotype was detected ten times or more. A junction end diverges from the germline sequence, so it may reflect a read error. The chain uses TRBV27 and TRBJ1-6, with D possibly TRBD1 on 5 matching bases. The CDR3 length is 15 residues. Germline-derived CDR1 and CDR2 are MNHEY and SMNVEV (reference sequence). The CDR3 nucleotides read TGTGCCAGCAGTGGGGTGAACAGGTATAATTCACCCCTCAACTTT. Translation gives CASSGVNRYNSPLNF.

This clonotype came up many times. This sequence joins TRBV20-1 and TRBJ2-1, with D perhaps being TRBD1 or TRBD2 (6 bases each). The CDR3 runs to 16 residues. Germline CDR1 DFQATT, CDR2 SNEGSKA (reference sequence). Between the trimmed V and J ends, which lost 3 bases and 3 bases, there was a span of 18 bases. The CDR3 bases are TGCAGTGCTAGGGGGGGCAGGGGAGGACGCTACAATGAGCAGTTCTTC. Translating gives CSARGGRGGRYNEQFF.

At least ten counts were recorded for this clonotype. The chain employs TRBV20-1 and TRBJ2-2; D possibly uses TRBD1 or TRBD2 (5 bases each). Germline V gene lookup returns CDR1 DFQATT and CDR2 SNEGSKA (reference sequence). Trimming stripped 3 bases from V and 5 bases from J, with 19 bases between. The CDR3 is 16 residues long. CDR3 nucleotide sequence: TGCAGTGCTAGGGGGGTAGAAGGGTTTGGGACCGGGGAGCTGTTTTTT. Translating it yields CSARGVEGFGTGELFF.

This clonotype has a count of ten or more. One base away lies a much larger clone, so this may be a sequencing read error. CDR3 nucleotides: TGTGCCAGCCAAACGGGGCATCAGCCCCAGCATTTT. The encoded protein is CASQTGHQPQHF. The chain combines TRBV28 with TRBJ1-5, with D possibly being TRBD1 (5 bases). The CDR3 totals 12 residues. From germline, CDR1 is MDHEN and CDR2 SYDVKM. Trimming removed 8 bases from V and 5 bases from J, with 10 bases in between.

This clonotype was counted ten times or more. The chain recombines TRBV4-3 with TRBJ1-2; the D is unclear. CDR1 LGHNA and CDR2 YSLEER come from the germline V gene. The CDR3 has 16 amino acids. V shed 1 base and J shed 1 base, with 13 bases lying between them. For the CDR3, the DNA is TGCGCCAGCAGCCAAGGAGGCACGGAGCTTAACTATGGCTACACCTTC. Translated, it gives CASSQGGTELNYGYTF.

This clonotype was counted many times. V gene TRBV4-3 combines with J gene TRBJ2-7, with D unresolved. Trimming shortened V by 0 bases and J by 4 bases, and 7 bases separated the two germline ends. This CDR3 is built from 13 residues. The germline V gene has CDR1 LGHNA and CDR2 YSLEER. The CDR3 nucleotides are TGCGCCAGCAGCCAAGATTTGGAGTACGAGCAGTACTTC. Amino acids: CASSQDLEYEQYF.

This clonotype has a count of ten or more. The genes are TRBV12-3 or TRBV12-4 and TRBJ1-2, with 10 bases that match TRBD1. The CDR3 consists of 14 residues. V gave up 7 bases and J gave up 2 bases; unmatched junction bases: 4. The CDR3 region is CASTRGQGNYGYTF. The CDR3 DNA sequence: TGTGCCAGCACCAGGGGACAGGGGAACTATGGCTACACCTTC.

This clonotype has at least ten counts. The chain has TRBV5-1 and TRBJ2-5; D unresolved. Trimming removed 0 bases at V and 3 bases at J, with 3 bases between. Germline V gives CDR1 SGHRS, CDR2 YFSETQ. The CDR3 contains 12 residues. The CDR3 loop reads CASSLAKETQYF. CDR3 sequence (DNA): TGCGCCAGCAGCTTGGCCAAAGAGACCCAGTACTTC. Together with reference TRBV5-1 and TRBJ2-5, the CDR3 gives the full variable domain: KAGVTQTPRYLIKTRGQQVTLSCSPISGHRSVSWYQQTPGQGLQFLFEYFSETQRNKGNFPGRFSGRQFSNSRSEMNVSTLELGDSALYLCASSLAKETQYFGPGTRLLVL.

This clonotype was counted at least ten times. As DNA, the CDR3 is TGTGCCAGCAGCTTATACGAGACCCAGTACTTC. The encoded protein is CASSLYETQYF. The chain is built from TRBV7-2 and TRBJ2-5, with D unclear. There are 11 residues in the CDR3. Trimming took 2 bases from V and 5 from J, leaving 3 bases between them. CDR1 and CDR2 from the germline V gene are SGHTA and FQGNSA.

This clonotype was seen repeatedly, ten times or more. The V and J genes are TRBV12-3 or TRBV12-4 and TRBJ1-3; D is perhaps TRBD1 (6 bases). Trimming stripped 6 bases from V and 0 bases from J, with 9 bases between. The CDR3 is 14 amino acids. This CDR3 is CASRQGGSGNTIYF. CDR3 coding DNA: TGTGCCAGCAGACAGGGTGGCTCTGGAAACACCATATATTTT.

This clonotype was detected ten times or more. One junction end does not reproduce the germline sequence, and a read error may be involved. The chain recombines TRBV18 with TRBJ1-5; no definite D call. Germline V gene lookup returns CDR1 KGHSH and CDR2 LQKENI. The CDR3 extends over 13 amino acids. The CDR3 is CASSPYSDQPQHF. DNA for the CDR3: TGTGCCAGCTCACCCTATAGCGATCAGCCCCAGCATTTT.

This clonotype has a count of ten or more. The chain couples TRBV9 to TRBJ2-3; D unresolved. CDR3 length: 13 residues. V was pared by 1 base and J by 4 bases, with 7 bases between. Germline V lookup: CDR1 SGDLS, CDR2 YYNGEE. The CDR3 DNA reads as TGTGCCAGCAGCGTAATCCTCTCAGATACGCAGTATTTT. As protein: CASSVILSDTQYF.

This clonotype was counted ten times or more. CDR3 sequence reads: CASSSGWGTGSNTEAFF. CDR3 coding DNA: TGCGCCAGCAGCTCGGGGTGGGGGACAGGATCGAACACTGAAGCTTTCTTT. This chain joins TRBV5-1 and TRBJ1-1; 8 bases are shared with TRBD1. Germline CDR1 SGHRS, CDR2 YFSETQ. This CDR3 is 17 amino acids long. J gave up 1 base and V 3 bases, and 11 bases lay outside the gene matches.

This clonotype occurred many times. The J gene is TRBJ2-7, the V gene TRBV11-2; possible D gene TRBD1, 6 bases. In germline, CDR1 is SGHAT, CDR2 FQNNGV. The V end was cut by 6 bases, the J end by 1 base, with 19 bases between. This CDR3 comprises 16 residues. CDR3 nucleotide sequence: TGTGCCAGCAGTACCCGCGACAGGCGAGGATCCTACGAGCAGTACTTC. Translating it yields CASSTRDRRGSYEQYF.

This clonotype was seen ten or more times. The chain combines TRBV20-1 with TRBJ1-1, with 8 bases matching TRBD1. Germline V CDR1 and CDR2: DFQATT, SNEGSKA (reference sequence). The CDR3 runs to 11 residues. After removal of 6 bases from V and 8 bases from J, the junction contained 5 bases not matched to a gene. This CDR3 is CSATGGWEAFF. The CDR3 region has the DNA TGCAGTGCAACAGGGGGGTGGGAAGCTTTCTTT.

This clonotype was seen at least ten times. The chain couples TRBV15 to TRBJ2-1, with 8 bases aligning to TRBD1. The V gene end was trimmed by 0 bases and the J gene end by 10 bases; junction bases not matched to a gene: 5. The germline gives CDR1 LNHNV, CDR2 YYDKDF (reference sequence). The CDR3 sequence is 14 residues long. Written as DNA, the CDR3 is TGTGCCACCAGCAGAGATCCAGGGGGCAACGAGCAGTTCTTC. This gives the protein CATSRDPGGNEQFF.

With respect to this clonotype: A single base separates this from a much larger clone, so it may be a read error. The V gene is TRBV7-9, the J gene TRBJ2-1; weak D call: TRBD1 (6 bases). From germline, CDR1 is SEHNR and CDR2 FQNEAQ (reference sequence). The CDR3 has 16 residues. Trimming cost V 5 bases and J 8 bases, with 22 bases left between them. The CDR3 DNA sequence: TGTGCCAGCAGCGGCCCCGTGGGACAACCTTTTGATGAGCAGTTCTTC. Its protein is CASSGPVGQPFDEQFF.